These 26 T cell receptor beta chains originate from one sample sequenced in a study of beta chain features in type 1 diabetes. Of the isolated RNA, all was reverse transcribed, and so the sequenced material was expressed TCRB transcripts. Data came from immunoSEQ multiplex PCR; TCRdb stores just in-frame clones and leaves some out. The table includes hundreds of thousands of clones, over 10% detected once. Sequencing input: naive CD4+ T cells from blood. The source of these receptors is a man between 18 and 29 years old in good health.

This clone was recorded a few times. The chain combines TRBV9 with TRBJ2-3, with 8 bases lining up with TRBD2. The germline V gene has CDR1 SGDLS and CDR2 YYNGEE. CDR3 length equals 14 residues. With 0 bases clipped from V and 4 bases from J, the junction kept 1 base outside the gene matches. The CDR3 loop is CASSVAGGSDTQYF. CDR3 in DNA: TGTGCCAGCAGCGTAGCGGGGGGGTCAGATACGCAGTATTTT.

The chain links TRBV18 to TRBJ2-1; the match to TRBD2 covers 14 bases. Germline CDR1 KGHSH, CDR2 LQKENI. With V trimmed by 6 bases and J by 6 bases, 7 bases remained unmatched. The CDR3 contains 16 residues. CDR3 bases: TGTGCCAGCTCGCCGGGACTAGCGGGGGCGGGCAATGAGCAGTTCTTC. It specifies CASSPGLAGAGNEQFF.

The sample holds a few counts of this clone. This rearrangement joins TRBV5-6 to TRBJ2-2; TRBD1 agrees at 10 bases. CDR3 length: 15 residues. Germline CDR1 reads SGHDT; CDR2 reads YYEEEE. Trimming at V came to 3 bases and at J to 1 base, leaving 0 bases not matched to a gene. CDR3 bases: TGTGCCAGCAGCTGGACAGGGGGGAACACCGGGGAGCTGTTTTTT. This gives the protein CASSWTGGNTGELFF. The full variable domain, with the rest looked up from reference TRBV5-6 and TRBJ2-2, is DAGVTQSPTHLIKTRGQQVTLRCSPKSGHDTVSWYQQALGQGPQFIFQYYEEEERQRGNFPDRFSGHQFPNYSSELNVNALLLGDSALYLCASSWTGGNTGELFFGEGSRLTVL.

Only a few counts were recorded for this clone. The chain recombines TRBV4-2 with TRBJ2-5, with 8 nucleotides matching TRBD1. The CDR3 sequence is 15 residues long. CDR1 LGHNA and CDR2 YNFKEQ come from the germline V gene. V shed 4 bases, J shed 4 bases, and the junction held 8 bases outside the gene matches. The CDR3 sequence: CASSLLAGTGETQYF. The CDR3 nucleotides read TGTGCCAGCAGCCTCCTAGCCGGGACAGGAGAGACCCAGTACTTC.

The CDR3 is CASSGYRTGGQPQHF. CDR3 nucleotides: TGTGCCAGCAGTGGATATAGGACAGGGGGTCAGCCCCAGCATTTT. The rearrangement links TRBV2 to TRBJ1-5, with TRBD1 matching 10 bases. Germline V CDR1 and CDR2: SNHLY, FYNNEI. V shed 4 bases and J 6 bases; nucleotides not matched to a gene: 6. The CDR3 extends over 15 amino acids.

The genes are TRBV9 and TRBJ2-1; 12 bases line up with TRBD2. In germline, CDR1 is SGDLS, CDR2 YYNGEE. The CDR3 runs to 17 residues. J was trimmed by 6 bases and V by 0 bases; bases with no gene match: 7. DNA of the CDR3: TGTGCCAGCAGCGTAGGACTCGGACTAGCGGGATCCAATGAGCAGTTCTTC. Translating gives CASSVGLGLAGSNEQFF.

This chain joins TRBV19 and TRBJ1-5; 7 nucleotides line up with TRBD1. The length of the CDR3 is 15 residues. With 3 bases clipped from V and 5 bases from J, the junction kept 7 bases outside the gene matches. In germline, CDR1 is LNHDA, CDR2 SQIVND (reference sequence). CDR3 sequence: CASSMGTEHYQPQHF. CDR3 nucleotide sequence: TGTGCCAGTAGTATGGGGACAGAACACTATCAGCCCCAGCATTTT.

This clone has more than one count but fewer than ten. The chain is built from TRBV19 and TRBJ1-1; the D is unclear. The V and J ends lost 4 bases and 0 bases respectively, with 6 bases between them. Looked up from germline, CDR1 is LNHDA and CDR2 is SQIVND (reference sequence). The CDR3 is 13 amino acids. CDR3 sequence: CASSTQVNTEAFF. The CDR3 nucleotides read TGTGCCAGTAGTACTCAGGTGAACACTGAAGCTTTCTTT.

The table lists this clone with a few counts. The rearrangement uses TRBV7-2 and TRBJ2-3; TRBD2 agrees at 8 bases. The J segment lost 4 bases and the V segment lost 1 base, leaving 7 bases of the junction unmatched. Germline V lookup: CDR1 SGHTA, CDR2 FQGNSA. There are 16 residues in the CDR3. The CDR3 nucleotides are TGTGCCAGCAGCTTAGTTCGCGGGGGGCCCTCAGATACGCAGTATTTT. It encodes CASSLVRGGPSDTQYF.

The chain carries TRBV9 and TRBJ2-5, with D possibly matching TRBD1 (6 bases). This CDR3 contains 18 residues. The ends were cut back, 0 bases at V and 2 bases at J, with 20 bases in the middle. The germline V gene encodes CDR1 SGDLS and CDR2 YYNGEE. CDR3 bases: TGTGCCAGCAGCGTAGCCTCTGACAGGTTCGACCTTCAAGAGACCCAGTACTTC. It codes for CASSVASDRFDLQETQYF.

In this sample, this clone turned up a few times. This chain uses TRBV7-9 with TRBJ2-1, with 7 positions matching TRBD2. The CDR3 totals 14 residues. Germline CDR1 is SEHNR and CDR2 is FQNEAQ (reference sequence). J was trimmed by 6 bases and V by 4 bases; bases with no gene match: 6. The CDR3 sequence is CASSYYAGVNEQFF. The CDR3 DNA reads as TGTGCCAGCAGCTATTACGCGGGGGTCAATGAGCAGTTCTTC.

V is TRBV6-6 and J is TRBJ2-2; weak D call: TRBD2 (5 bases). This CDR3 region has 14 residues. CDR1 is MNHNY, CDR2 SVGAGI, per germline (reference sequence). V lost 5 bases, J lost 1 base, and 8 bases lay in between. Written as DNA, the CDR3 is TGTGCCAGCAGTCAAGGACTGAACACCGGGGAGCTGTTTTTT. Translation: CASSQGLNTGELFF.

V is TRBV28 and J is TRBJ1-1; the D is unclear. The germline gives CDR1 MDHEN, CDR2 SYDVKM. This CDR3 spans 13 amino acids. V was pared by 3 bases and J by 1 base, with 6 bases between. Here the CDR3 reads CASSFTANTEAFF. DNA for the CDR3: TGTGCCAGCAGTTTTACAGCGAACACTGAAGCTTTCTTT.

The chain carries TRBV28 and TRBJ1-5, with TRBD1 identical over 8 bases. Losses at the gene ends were 4 bases for V and 4 bases for J; bases not matched to a gene: 6. Germline CDR1 and CDR2: MDHEN and SYDVKM. The CDR3 is 15 residues long. CDR3 DNA sequence: TGTGCCAGCAGTTCTCCCGGGACAGGTAATCAGCCCCAGCATTTT. Translating gives CASSSPGTGNQPQHF.

A few counts support this clone. The V and J genes are TRBV7-8 and TRBJ2-1; D gene uncertain. Germline V gene lookup returns CDR1 SGHVS and CDR2 FQNEAQ. V was shortened by 1 base and J by 0 bases, with 7 bases between the two germline ends. The CDR3 spans 15 residues. CDR3 sequence reads: CASSLVVYSYNEQFF. CDR3 in DNA: TGTGCCAGCAGCTTAGTTGTTTACTCCTACAATGAGCAGTTCTTC.

The table lists this clone with a few counts. CDR3 in amino acids: CASSPGLYNEQFF. The CDR3 DNA reads as TGTGCCAGTAGTCCCGGACTGTACAATGAGCAGTTCTTC. The chain joins TRBV19 to TRBJ2-1, with D maybe TRBD2 (5 bases). The CDR3 loop spans 13 amino acids. Per the germline V gene, CDR1 is LNHDA and CDR2 is SQIVND (reference sequence). V dropped 5 bases and J dropped 4 bases, with 9 bases sitting between them. Variable domain in full (rest from reference TRBV19 and TRBJ2-1): DGGITQSPKYLFRKEGQNVTLSCEQNLNHDAMYWYRQDPGQGLRLIYYSQIVNDFQKGDIAEGYSVSREKKESFPLTVTSAQKNPTAFYLCASSPGLYNEQFFGPGTRLTVL.

This chain joins TRBV27 and TRBJ2-7, with a weak D call TRBD1 (6 bases). The V end was cut by 10 bases, the J end by 6 bases, with 13 bases between. Germline loops: CDR1 MNHEY, CDR2 SMNVEV (reference sequence). The CDR3 totals 11 residues. CDR3 in amino acids: CATSTRGEQYF. In nucleotides, the CDR3 is TGTGCCACTTCAACCAGGGGCGAGCAGTACTTC.

In this sample, this clone turned up many times. The V gene is TRBV6-6, the J gene TRBJ2-5; D not resolved. The germline V gene has CDR1 MNHNY and CDR2 SVGAGI (reference sequence). The CDR3 contains 11 residues. The V gene lost 5 bases and the J gene lost 2 bases, with 3 bases spanning the gap. The CDR3 loop reads CASSQQETQYF. The DNA of the CDR3 is TGTGCCAGCAGTCAGCAAGAGACCCAGTACTTC.

This clone occurred a few times. V is TRBV7-2 and J is TRBJ2-7, with 7 bases lining up with TRBD1. V was clipped by 5 bases and J by 0 bases; unmatched bases: 7. Germline values: CDR1 SGHTA, CDR2 FQGNSA. The CDR3 totals 15 residues. The CDR3 spells CASSTPDRSSYEQYF. The DNA for the CDR3 is TGTGCCAGCAGCACCCCGGACAGGAGCTCCTACGAGCAGTACTTC.

The chain employs TRBV5-1 and TRBJ1-1, with a weak D call TRBD1 (6 bases). CDR1 is SGHRS and CDR2 is YFSETQ in the germline V gene. This CDR3 is built from 13 residues. Trimming shortened V by 1 base and J by 7 bases, and 11 bases separated the two germline ends. Written as DNA, the CDR3 is TGCGCCAGCAGCTTGCCCTCAGGGGTTGAAGCTTTCTTT. This encodes CASSLPSGVEAFF.

In this sample, this clone turned up a few times. The chain couples TRBV14 to TRBJ1-2; D unresolved. Germline-derived CDR1 and CDR2 are SGHDN and FVKESK. V lost 1 base to trimming and J lost 4 bases, with 10 bases between them. CDR3 length: 14 amino acids. This chain's CDR3 is CASSQALHSYGYTF. CDR3 bases: TGTGCCAGCAGCCAAGCCTTGCACAGCTATGGCTACACCTTC.

This clone was seen only a few times. The chain carries TRBV6-5 and TRBJ2-2, with D hard to call. V lost 2 bases and J lost 1, with 5 bases in between. The CDR3 sequence is 14 residues long. The germline CDR1 and CDR2 sequences are MNHEY and SVGAGI. CDR3 DNA: TGTGCCAGCAGTTACGAGGAGAACACCGGGGAGCTGTTTTTT. Translating gives CASSYEENTGELFF.

The chain employs TRBV11-2 and TRBJ1-1; D is possibly TRBD1 (5 bases). The CDR3 is 17 amino acids. Germline V gene data show CDR1 as SGHAT and CDR2 as FQNNGV. Between the trimmed V and J ends, which lost 5 bases and 0 bases, there was a span of 19 bases. CDR3 residues: CASSPRIWGVMNTEAFF. CDR3 DNA sequence: TGTGCCAGCAGCCCGAGGATCTGGGGGGTTATGAACACTGAAGCTTTCTTT.

This clone was detected only a few times. Other DNA sequences in the sample encode the same CDR3. The DNA of the CDR3 is TGTGCCAGCTCACCAGGACAGACTAACACTGAAGCTTTCTTT. This codes for CASSPGQTNTEAFF. V is TRBV18 and J is TRBJ1-1; D perhaps matches TRBD1 (6 bases). The CDR3 extends over 14 amino acids. In germline, CDR1 is KGHSH, CDR2 LQKENI. Trimming removed 2 bases from V and 2 bases from J, with 9 bases in between.

J is TRBJ2-5 and V is TRBV19; D might be TRBD2 (7 bases). The CDR3 sequence is 14 residues long. CDR1 is LNHDA and CDR2 is SQIVND in the germline V gene (reference sequence). V was cut by 9 bases and J by 5 bases, with 19 bases left in between. The CDR3 DNA follows: TGTGCCAGAGGGGGGGAGGCCCCTCCGGAGACCCAGTACTTC. Translation gives CARGGEAPPETQYF.

The chain carries TRBV7-9 and TRBJ2-1; 7 nucleotides line up with TRBD1. V shed 6 bases, J shed 0 bases, and the junction held 5 bases outside the gene matches. Germline CDR1 and CDR2: SEHNR and FQNEAQ (reference sequence). The CDR3 has 15 amino acids. The CDR3 DNA follows: TGTGCCAGCAGAACACAGGGGAGCTCCTACAATGAGCAGTTCTTC. Protein: CASRTQGSSYNEQFF.